The 13 T cell receptor beta chains presented below share a single source sample, sequenced in a study of breast tumors, draining lymph nodes, adjacent tissues. Breast cancer patients provided tissue from their axillary draining lymph nodes. TCRdb passed the multiplex PCR reads through MiXCR, listing each CDR3 protein once. The sample lists 270,000 or so distinct CDR3 sequences, 30% occurring once. What was sequenced was axillary lymph node tissue. The receptors shown here come from a female donor with breast cancer. Some clones in this sample may be carry-over from other donors' samples.

The chain carries TRBV6-1 and TRBJ1-5; no clear D. In germline, CDR1 is MNHNS, CDR2 SASEGT. The CDR3 contains 15 residues. The V end was cut by 0 bases, the J end by 7 bases, with 13 bases between. The CDR3 nucleotides are TGTGCCAGCAGTGAAGCGCGGTATCCCCCGCAGCCCCAGCATTTT. Amino acids: CASSEARYPPQPQHF.

Ten or more counts support this clonotype. The V gene is TRBV2, the J gene TRBJ2-5, with unresolved D. The germline V gene encodes CDR1 SNHLY and CDR2 FYNNEI. V was clipped by 5 bases and J by 5 bases, with 9 bases between them. The CDR3 extends over 12 amino acids. The CDR3 DNA reads TGTGCCAGCAGTTATTTCGGGGAGACCCAGTACTTC. Its protein is CASSYFGETQYF. The full variable domain, in which reference TRBV2 and TRBJ2-5 provide the parts outside the CDR3, is EPEVTQTPSHQVTQMGQEVILRCVPISNHLYFYWYRQILGQKVEFLVSFYNNEISEKSEIFDDQFSVERPDGSNFTLKIRSTKLEDSAMYFCASSYFGETQYFGPGTRLLVL.

CDR3 in amino acids: CATRNTGAEAFF. CDR3 DNA sequence: TGTGCCACACGGAATACAGGGGCTGAAGCTTTCTTT. This rearrangement joins TRBV24-1 to TRBJ1-1; 7 bases map to TRBD1. The J segment lost 6 bases and the V segment lost 10 bases, leaving 7 bases of the junction unmatched. Per the germline V gene, CDR1 is KGHDR and CDR2 is SFDVKD. The length of the CDR3 is 12 residues.

This clonotype was counted ten times or more. The rearrangement joins TRBV9 to TRBJ2-7; 8 nucleotides line up with TRBD1. CDR1 and CDR2 from the germline V gene are SGDLS and YYNGEE. CDR3 size: 13 residues. Trimming at V came to 3 bases and at J to 6 bases, leaving 5 bases not matched to a gene. CDR3 protein: CASSAGQGGEQYF. CDR3 nucleotides: TGTGCCAGCAGCGCCGGACAGGGAGGCGAGCAGTACTTC.

This clonotype was picked up many times. This chain joins TRBV3-1 and TRBJ2-5, with no clear D. The germline V gene has CDR1 LGHDT and CDR2 YNNKEL (reference sequence). The CDR3 is 12 residues long. Trimming pared 1 base from V and 3 bases from J, leaving 3 bases between. The CDR3: CASSQAEETQYF. The CDR3 bases are TGTGCCAGCAGCCAAGCAGAAGAGACCCAGTACTTC.

This clonotype was seen ten or more times. The rearrangement uses TRBV7-9 and TRBJ2-3; D could derive from TRBD1 or TRBD2 (5 bases each). The CDR3 is 14 amino acids. Germline loops: CDR1 SEHNR, CDR2 FQNEAQ (reference sequence). The V end was cut by 8 bases, the J end by 0 bases, with 12 bases between. The CDR3 region has the DNA TGTGCCAGCGGGGACGGGGAAAGCACAGATACGCAGTATTTT. Residues: CASGDGESTDTQYF. Supplemented by reference TRBV7-9 and TRBJ2-3, the full variable domain reads DTGVSQNPRHKITKRGQNVTFRCDPISEHNRLYWYRQTLGQGPEFLTYFQNEAQLEKSRLLSDRFSAERPKGSFSTLEIQRTEQGDSAMYLCASGDGESTDTQYFGPGTRLTVL.

This chain connects TRBV30 to TRBJ1-2, with 10 bases fitting TRBD1. Germline values: CDR1 GTSNPN, CDR2 SVGIG (reference sequence). The CDR3 contains 14 residues. V shed 2 bases, J shed 8 bases, and the junction held 8 bases outside the gene matches. In DNA, the CDR3 is TGTGCCTGGAGTTCCGACAGGGGGCGAGGCGGCTACACCTTC. Amino acids: CAWSSDRGRGGYTF.

This clonotype has ten or more counts. The V gene is TRBV29-1, the J gene TRBJ1-2, with D unclear. Germline V CDR1 and CDR2: SQVTM, ANQGSEA. The CDR3 has 11 amino acids. Trimming took off 4 bases at V and 2 bases at J, with 5 bases between the two ends. The CDR3: CSVGSNYGYTF. CDR3 coding DNA: TGCAGCGTTGGGTCAAACTATGGCTACACCTTC.

The chain uses TRBV12-3 or TRBV12-4 and TRBJ1-3, with D tentatively TRBD1 (6 bases). Trimming stripped 5 bases from V and 0 bases from J, with 17 bases between. This CDR3 comprises 17 residues. The CDR3 is CASSTWTVMNSGNTIYF. The CDR3 nucleotides read TGTGCCAGCAGTACGTGGACAGTAATGAACTCTGGAAACACCATATATTTT.

V usage is TRBV7-2 and J usage is TRBJ2-7; 7 bases agree with TRBD2. Trimming took 3 bases from V and 4 from J; bases not matched to a gene: 9. CDR1 and CDR2 from the germline V gene are SGHTA and FQGNSA. The CDR3 is made up of 15 amino acids. In nucleotides, the CDR3 is TGTGCCAGCAGCTTGGCCGGGGCTAGCGGTTACGAGCAGTACTTC. As protein: CASSLAGASGYEQYF.

This clonotype was counted a single time. V and J are TRBV7-3 and TRBJ2-1, with 8 nucleotides matching TRBD2. Germline V gene lookup returns CDR1 SGHTA and CDR2 FQGTGA. The CDR3 extends over 16 amino acids. V gave up 5 bases and J gave up 6 bases; unmatched junction bases: 12. The CDR3: CASSPRGGAGTNEQFF. In DNA, the CDR3 is TGTGCCAGCAGCCCCCGGGGGGGAGCGGGGACCAATGAGCAGTTCTTC.

V gene TRBV12-3 or TRBV12-4 combines with J gene TRBJ2-7; 7 positions agree with TRBD2. This CDR3 spans 14 amino acids. V dropped 6 bases and J dropped 2; count of bases not matched to a gene: 7. CDR3 coding DNA: TGTGCCAGCAGAATAGCGGGTGGGACCTACGAGCAGTACTTC. It specifies CASRIAGGTYEQYF.

This clonotype has only one observation. This may be a read error: a much more frequent sequence differs by one nucleotide. The CDR3 loop reads CASSLDLNGQFF. DNA of the CDR3: TGTGCCAGCAGCTTAGATCTCAATGGGCAGTTCTTC. The chain joins TRBV7-3 to TRBJ2-1, with D unresolved. Per germline, CDR1 SGHTA and CDR2 FQGTGA. The CDR3 length is 12 residues.